This is a list of T cell receptor beta chains from one sample in a study of Graves' ophthalmopathy and Graves' hyperthyroidism. One entry per CDR3 protein results from TCRdb running MiXCR on the multiplex PCR reads. The data contain around 1.1 million distinct CDR3 sequences, 36% of them seen just once; the ten biggest clones take up 11%. Specimen: peripheral blood or thyroid tissue (not recorded which). Receptors originate from an adult man with Graves' hyperthyroidism. Both conserved end residues are part of each CDR3. D genes are given only for firm matches. Clone sizes are given selectively: once, few, many, or a class where the clone is expanded.

d_call: NA; clone_size: NA; j_call: TRBJ1-1; v_call: TRBV12-3/TRBV12-4; cdr3_nt: TGTGCCAGCAGTCCAGGGGTGGGGGAAGCTTTCTTT; cdr3_aa: CASSPGVGEAFF
d_call: NA; clone_size: many; j_call: TRBJ1-1; v_call: TRBV9; cdr3_nt: TGTGCCAGCAGCGTAGTGGAACGGATGAACACTGAAGCTTTCTTT; cdr3_aa: CASSVVERMNTEAFF
d_call: TRBD2; clone_size: few; j_call: TRBJ2-7; v_call: TRBV7-9; cdr3_nt: TGTGCCAGCAGCTTTCCCGGGAGGTACATCTCCTACGAGCAGTACTTC; cdr3_aa: CASSFPGRYISYEQYF
d_call: NA; clone_size: NA; j_call: TRBJ1-5; v_call: TRBV28; cdr3_nt: TGTGCCAGCCACCCTCAGGATCAGCCCCAGCATTTT; cdr3_aa: CASHPQDQPQHF
d_call: NA; clone_size: NA; j_call: TRBJ1-2; v_call: TRBV7-2; cdr3_nt: TGTGCCAGCAGCTTAGGGGCCGATAACTATGGCTACACCTTC; cdr3_aa: CASSLGADNYGYTF
d_call: NA; clone_size: NA; j_call: TRBJ2-6; v_call: TRBV7-9; cdr3_nt: TGTGCCAGCAGCCCAACCGGGACAATTGGGGCCAACGTCCTGACTTTC; cdr3_aa: CASSPTGTIGANVLTF
d_call: NA; clone_size: few; j_call: TRBJ1-1; v_call: TRBV7-9; cdr3_nt: TGTGCCAGCAGCGCGACATTATGGGGGAACACTGAAGCTTTCTTT; cdr3_aa: CASSATLWGNTEAFF
d_call: NA; clone_size: NA; j_call: TRBJ1-1; v_call: TRBV29-1; cdr3_nt: TGCAGCGTCGAATGGACCGGGGGCACTGAAGCTTTCTTT; cdr3_aa: CSVEWTGGTEAFF
d_call: TRBD2; clone_size: few; j_call: TRBJ2-7; v_call: TRBV27; cdr3_nt: TGTGCCAGCCCACAGGGTCTCGCGGCTAGCGGGGTCTCCTACGAGCAGTACTTC; cdr3_aa: CASPQGLAASGVSYEQYF
d_call: NA; clone_size: many; j_call: TRBJ2-5; v_call: TRBV29-1; cdr3_nt: TGCAGCGTTCCAGGGGAAGAGACCCAGTACTTC; cdr3_aa: CSVPGEETQYF
d_call: NA; clone_size: NA; j_call: TRBJ1-2; v_call: TRBV15; cdr3_nt: TGTGCCACCAGCAGAGATCGACAGGCCCACTATGGCTACACCTTC; cdr3_aa: CATSRDRQAHYGYTF
d_call: TRBD1; clone_size: NA; j_call: TRBJ1-2; v_call: TRBV20-1; cdr3_nt: TGCAGTGCTTGGGACAGGGATCTTGGTGGCTACACCTTC; cdr3_aa: CSAWDRDLGGYTF
d_call: TRBD2; clone_size: many; j_call: TRBJ2-5; v_call: TRBV20-1; cdr3_nt: TGCAGTGCTAGAACCGGGGGGGCCCAGTACTTC; cdr3_aa: CSARTGGAQYF
d_call: NA; clone_size: few; j_call: TRBJ1-5; v_call: TRBV12-3/TRBV12-4; cdr3_nt: TGTGCCAGCAGTGTAGACAGGAGAAATCAGCCCCAGCATTTT; cdr3_aa: CASSVDRRNQPQHF
d_call: NA; clone_size: NA; j_call: TRBJ2-7; v_call: TRBV19; cdr3_nt: TGTGCCAGTAGTATGAACGGAGGACCCTACGAGCAGTACTTC; cdr3_aa: CASSMNGGPYEQYF
d_call: TRBD1; clone_size: NA; j_call: TRBJ2-6; v_call: TRBV15; cdr3_nt: TGTGCCACCCGTCGACAGGGTGTATATGGGGCCAACGTCCTGACTTTC; cdr3_aa: CATRRQGVYGANVLTF
d_call: TRBD1; clone_size: few; j_call: TRBJ2-5; v_call: TRBV5-6; cdr3_nt: TGTGCCAGCAGCTTGGGACAGGGTACTCGAGAGACCCAGTACTTC; cdr3_aa: CASSLGQGTRETQYF
d_call: NA; clone_size: NA; j_call: TRBJ2-2; v_call: TRBV25-1; cdr3_nt: TGTGCCAGCCGGGTGGGGAACACCGGGGAGCTGTTTTTT; cdr3_aa: CASRVGNTGELFF
d_call: NA; clone_size: many; j_call: TRBJ1-4; v_call: TRBV20-1; cdr3_nt: TGCAGTGCGAACCCCGGGACTACGGAAAAACTGTTTTTT; cdr3_aa: CSANPGTTEKLFF
d_call: TRBD1; clone_size: NA; j_call: TRBJ1-1; v_call: TRBV29-1; cdr3_nt: TGCAGCGTTGAAGTATTGGCAACAGGGGTGGACACTGAAGCTTTCTTT; cdr3_aa: CSVEVLATGVDTEAFF
d_call: NA; clone_size: NA; j_call: TRBJ1-5; v_call: TRBV12-3/TRBV12-4; cdr3_nt: TGTGCCAGCAGTTTTTCCTACCCAGTTCAGCCCCAGCATTTT; cdr3_aa: CASSFSYPVQPQHF
d_call: TRBD1; clone_size: few; j_call: TRBJ2-2; v_call: TRBV5-1; cdr3_nt: TGCGCCAGCAGCCCAGGACAGGGGTTCGGGGAGCTGTTTTTT; cdr3_aa: CASSPGQGFGELFF
d_call: NA; clone_size: NA; j_call: TRBJ2-2; v_call: TRBV15; cdr3_nt: TGTGCCACCAGCAGAGGGGGGTCGGACACGCGGATCGGGGAGCTGTTTTTT; cdr3_aa: CATSRGGSDTRIGELFF
d_call: NA; clone_size: few; j_call: TRBJ2-2; v_call: TRBV9; cdr3_nt: TGTGCCAGCAGCGTAGGGGGGGCAAAGACCGGGGAGCTGTTTTTT; cdr3_aa: CASSVGGAKTGELFF
d_call: NA; clone_size: few; j_call: TRBJ1-1; v_call: TRBV4-1; cdr3_nt: TGCGCCAGCAGCCAAGATTTTGAGCTGGGCAACACTGAAGCTTTCTTT; cdr3_aa: CASSQDFELGNTEAFF
d_call: TRBD1; clone_size: NA; j_call: TRBJ1-5; v_call: TRBV19; cdr3_nt: TGTGCCAGTTGGGGATTCCGGGACAGGTATAGCAATCAGCCCCAGCATTTT; cdr3_aa: CASWGFRDRYSNQPQHF
d_call: NA; clone_size: few; j_call: TRBJ2-5; v_call: TRBV28; cdr3_nt: TGTGCCAGCAGTGTTTCAGGGGCGGCGCAAGAGACCCAGTACTTC; cdr3_aa: CASSVSGAAQETQYF
d_call: TRBD1; clone_size: many; j_call: TRBJ1-2; v_call: TRBV7-2; cdr3_nt: TGTGCCAGCAGCCAAACCGGGACAGGGGGCCGTGACTATGGCTACACCTTC; cdr3_aa: CASSQTGTGGRDYGYTF
d_call: NA; clone_size: many; j_call: TRBJ1-2; v_call: TRBV10-3; cdr3_nt: TGTGCCTCCACGCGGGACTCTAACTATGGCTACACCTTC; cdr3_aa: CASTRDSNYGYTF
d_call: NA; clone_size: NA; j_call: TRBJ1-5; v_call: TRBV6-5; cdr3_nt: TGTGCCAGCAGTTACGGGTTGGGGAGCAATCAGCCCCAGCATTTT; cdr3_aa: CASSYGLGSNQPQHF
d_call: NA; clone_size: NA; j_call: TRBJ1-2; v_call: TRBV20-1; cdr3_nt: TGCAGTGCTAGCGTCGGGAGCTATGGCTACACCTTC; cdr3_aa: CSASVGSYGYTF
d_call: TRBD2; clone_size: once; j_call: TRBJ2-5; v_call: TRBV5-6; cdr3_nt: TGTGCCAGCAGTTTAGCGCCGGGAGGAAGTGGTGGGATGGAGACCCAGTACTTC; cdr3_aa: CASSLAPGGSGGMETQYF
d_call: NA; clone_size: many; j_call: TRBJ1-5; v_call: TRBV6-5; cdr3_nt: TGTGCCAGCACTTATGCCGGAGCGGCTAATCAGCCCCAGCATTTT; cdr3_aa: CASTYAGAANQPQHF
d_call: NA; clone_size: many; j_call: TRBJ1-5; v_call: TRBV19; cdr3_nt: TGTGCCAGACCTGTCGGGGCCACCAATCAGCCCCAGCATTTT; cdr3_aa: CARPVGATNQPQHF
d_call: TRBD1; clone_size: few; j_call: TRBJ2-3; v_call: TRBV29-1; cdr3_nt: TGCAGCGTTCGGACAGGGCTCACCCCGGATTTT; cdr3_aa: CSVRTGLTPDF
d_call: TRBD1; clone_size: many; j_call: TRBJ2-7; v_call: TRBV7-3; cdr3_nt: TGTGCCAGCAGCTTAAGGCCAGGGGGCTACGAGCAGTACTTC; cdr3_aa: CASSLRPGGYEQYF
d_call: NA; clone_size: NA; j_call: TRBJ2-5; v_call: TRBV15; cdr3_nt: TGTGCCACCAGCAGAGTGGGGTCGGAGACCCAGTACTTC; cdr3_aa: CATSRVGSETQYF
d_call: NA; clone_size: many; j_call: TRBJ1-1; v_call: TRBV29-1; cdr3_nt: TGCAGCGTTGAGGGGGGGCTAGGCACTGAAGCTTTCTTT; cdr3_aa: CSVEGGLGTEAFF
d_call: TRBD2; clone_size: few; j_call: TRBJ2-7; v_call: TRBV5-4; cdr3_nt: TGTGCCAGCAGCTTAGGACTAGCGGGAGAATACGAGCAGTACTTC; cdr3_aa: CASSLGLAGEYEQYF
d_call: NA; clone_size: NA; j_call: TRBJ2-3; v_call: TRBV2; cdr3_nt: TGTGCCAGCAGTGAGGGGACCCTCCCGTCAGATACGCAGTATTTT; cdr3_aa: CASSEGTLPSDTQYF
d_call: NA; clone_size: NA; j_call: TRBJ2-6; v_call: TRBV29-1; cdr3_nt: TGCGCCAGCGGAGGGGGACCTGGGGCCAACGTCCTGACTTTC; cdr3_aa: CASGGGPGANVLTF
d_call: NA; clone_size: many; j_call: TRBJ1-2; v_call: TRBV10-3; cdr3_nt: TGTGCCATCAGTCGGACAGACTATGGCTACACCTTC; cdr3_aa: CAISRTDYGYTF
d_call: TRBD1; clone_size: many; j_call: TRBJ1-4; v_call: TRBV4-2; cdr3_nt: TGTGCCAGCAGCCGAGGACAGGGATCGGGGAGTGAAAAACTGTTTTTT; cdr3_aa: CASSRGQGSGSEKLFF
d_call: TRBD1; clone_size: many; j_call: TRBJ1-4; v_call: TRBV9; cdr3_nt: TGTGCCAGCAGCTCAGGGGGGTCGAATGAAAAACTGTTTTTT; cdr3_aa: CASSSGGSNEKLFF
d_call: TRBD1; clone_size: NA; j_call: TRBJ2-2; v_call: TRBV5-1; cdr3_nt: TGCGCCAGCAGGCCTCAGGGGGCGAGTAACGGGGAGCTGTTTTTT; cdr3_aa: CASRPQGASNGELFF
d_call: NA; clone_size: many; j_call: TRBJ1-1; v_call: TRBV15; cdr3_nt: TGTGCCACCAGCAGAGACAGGACCATGAACACTGAAGCTTTCTTT; cdr3_aa: CATSRDRTMNTEAFF
d_call: NA; clone_size: NA; j_call: TRBJ2-7; v_call: TRBV27; cdr3_nt: TGTGCCAGCAGTTATCCCCCAGGGGACGAGCAGTACTTC; cdr3_aa: CASSYPPGDEQYF
d_call: NA; clone_size: many; j_call: TRBJ2-7; v_call: TRBV14; cdr3_nt: TGTGCCAGCAGCCCAGACGGACCCTACGAGCAGTACTTC; cdr3_aa: CASSPDGPYEQYF
d_call: TRBD1; clone_size: many; j_call: TRBJ2-5; v_call: TRBV29-1; cdr3_nt: TGCAGCGTTGCGACAGGGTCCCCAGAGACCCAGTACTTC; cdr3_aa: CSVATGSPETQYF
d_call: NA; clone_size: NA; j_call: TRBJ2-5; v_call: TRBV29-1; cdr3_nt: TGCAGCGCCGAAGCGAATCAGCAAGAGACCCAGTACTTC; cdr3_aa: CSAEANQQETQYF
d_call: NA; clone_size: NA; j_call: TRBJ2-2; v_call: TRBV9; cdr3_nt: TGTGCCAGCAGCGTAGGTCGAGGCAATCGGGCTTCCGGGGAGCTGTTTTTT; cdr3_aa: CASSVGRGNRASGELFF